This paragraph covers one T cell receptor beta chain sequence. The antigen remains undetermined. This sample stems from a study of T cell responses to AZD1222 COVID-19 vaccine. About the study: Pooling of second doses given at about 4 or about 12 weeks was done. Broader study findings: Reports say nearly half of spike-specific TCRs go after unmutated variant regions. Only a handful of individuals given AZD1222 were seropositive at baseline. Clonal diversity was possibly underestimated, and the donors were mostly white British, with more females.

J lost 1 base, V lost 0 bases, and 7 bases had no gene match. Germline values: CDR1 SGHVS, CDR2 FQNEAQ. This CDR3 has 18 amino acids. The repertoire was sequenced with immunoSEQ multiplex PCR; TCRdb's copy has only in-frame clones and lacks some. The data hold about 150,000 clones, with 85% to 95% observed a single time. The material sequenced was peripheral blood, taken on day 0 of AZD1222 vaccination. The sequence derives from an adult in good health. This chain connects TRBV7-8 to TRBJ1-1, with 11 nucleotides matching TRBD1. The CDR3, as DNA: TGTGCCAGCAGCTTAGCGAGGACAGGGGGCAGAACGAACACTGAAGCTTTCTTT. Translation: CASSLARTGGRTNTEAFF.